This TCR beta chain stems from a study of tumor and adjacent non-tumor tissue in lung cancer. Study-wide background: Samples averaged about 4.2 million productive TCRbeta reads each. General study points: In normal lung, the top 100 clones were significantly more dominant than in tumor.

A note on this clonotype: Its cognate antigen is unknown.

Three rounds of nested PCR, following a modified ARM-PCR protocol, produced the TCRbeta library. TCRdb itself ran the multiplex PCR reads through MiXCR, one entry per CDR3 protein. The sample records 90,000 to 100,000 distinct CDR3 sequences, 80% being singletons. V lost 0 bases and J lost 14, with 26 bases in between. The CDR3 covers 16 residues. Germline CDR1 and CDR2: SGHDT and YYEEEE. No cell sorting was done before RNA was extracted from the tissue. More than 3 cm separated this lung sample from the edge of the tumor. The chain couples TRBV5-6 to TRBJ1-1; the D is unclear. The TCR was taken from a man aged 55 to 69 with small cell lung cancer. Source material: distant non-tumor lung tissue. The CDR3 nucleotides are TGTGCCAGCAGCTTGGCCTCCGGGAGAGCGAACACTGAGGCCTTCTTT. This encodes CASSLASGRANTEAFF. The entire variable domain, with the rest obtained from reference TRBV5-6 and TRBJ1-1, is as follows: DAGVTQSPTHLIKTRGQQVTLRCSPKSGHDTVSWYQQALGQGPQFIFQYYEEEERQRGNFPDRFSGHQFPNYSSELNVNALLLGDSALYLCASSLASGRANTEAFFGQGTRLTVV.